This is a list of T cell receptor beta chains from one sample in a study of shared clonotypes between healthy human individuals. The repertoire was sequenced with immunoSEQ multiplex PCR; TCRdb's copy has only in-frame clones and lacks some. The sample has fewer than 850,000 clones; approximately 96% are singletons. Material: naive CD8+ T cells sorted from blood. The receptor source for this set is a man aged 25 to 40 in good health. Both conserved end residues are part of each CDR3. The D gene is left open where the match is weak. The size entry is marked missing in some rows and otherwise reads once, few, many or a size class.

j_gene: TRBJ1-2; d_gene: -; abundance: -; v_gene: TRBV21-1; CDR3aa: CASSARDRENYGYTF; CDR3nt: TGTGCCAGCAGCGCAAGGGACAGGGAAAACTATGGCTACACCTTC
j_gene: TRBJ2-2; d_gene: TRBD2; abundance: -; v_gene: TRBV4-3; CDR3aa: CASSLHGSGRDTGELFF; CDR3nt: TGCGCCAGCAGCCTCCACGGGAGCGGGAGAGATACCGGGGAGCTGTTTTTT
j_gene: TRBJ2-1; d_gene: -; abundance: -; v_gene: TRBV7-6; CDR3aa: CASSPIGEPADSFPYNEQFF; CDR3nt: TGTGCCAGCAGTCCCATTGGAGAGCCAGCCGACAGTTTCCCCTACAATGAGCAGTTCTTC
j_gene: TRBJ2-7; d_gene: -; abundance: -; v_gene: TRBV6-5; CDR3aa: CASRDPGREQYF; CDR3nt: TGTGCCAGCAGGGACCCCGGTCGCGAGCAGTACTTC
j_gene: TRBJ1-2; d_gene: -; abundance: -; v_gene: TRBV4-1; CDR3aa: CASSPNVNYGYTF; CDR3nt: TGCGCCAGCAGTCCTAACGTTAACTATGGCTACACCTTC
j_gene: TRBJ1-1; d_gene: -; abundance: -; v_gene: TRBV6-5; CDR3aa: CASSTKMNTEAFF; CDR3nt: TGTGCCAGCAGTACCAAGATGAACACTGAAGCTTTCTTT
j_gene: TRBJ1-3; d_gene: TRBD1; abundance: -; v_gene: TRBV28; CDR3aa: CASSLSRGTPRPGNTIYF; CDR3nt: TGTGCCAGCAGTTTGAGCAGGGGGACTCCCAGGCCCGGAAACACCATATATTTT
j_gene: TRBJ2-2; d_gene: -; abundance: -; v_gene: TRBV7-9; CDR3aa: CASSLWDTSTGELFF; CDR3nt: TGTGCCAGCAGCTTATGGGACACCTCCACCGGGGAGCTGTTTTTT
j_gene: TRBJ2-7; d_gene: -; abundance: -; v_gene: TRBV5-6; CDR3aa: CASSLVTGRRVEQYF; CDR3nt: TGTGCCAGCAGCTTGGTTACAGGGAGGAGGGTGGAGCAGTACTTC
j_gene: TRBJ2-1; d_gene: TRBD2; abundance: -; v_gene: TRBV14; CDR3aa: CASSFREGRYNEQFF; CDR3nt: TGTGCCAGCAGCTTCCGGGAGGGCCGGTACAATGAGCAGTTCTTC
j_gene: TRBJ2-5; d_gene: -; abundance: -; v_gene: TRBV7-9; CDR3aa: CASSLIPIQGQLQETQYF; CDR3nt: TGTGCCAGCAGCTTAATACCGATACAGGGACAACTCCAAGAGACCCAGTACTTC
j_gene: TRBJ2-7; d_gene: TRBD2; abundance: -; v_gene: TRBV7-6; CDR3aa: CASSLSGLAGAYEQYF; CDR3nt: TGTGCCAGCAGCTTATCTGGACTAGCGGGTGCCTACGAGCAGTACTTC
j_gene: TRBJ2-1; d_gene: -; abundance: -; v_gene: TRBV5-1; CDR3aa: CASSPEGAATDNEQFF; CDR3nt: TGCGCCAGCAGTCCGGAGGGGGCGGCGACCGACAATGAGCAGTTCTTC
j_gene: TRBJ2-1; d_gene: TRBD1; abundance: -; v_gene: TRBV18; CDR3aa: CASSRDRGLYNEQFF; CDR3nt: TGTGCCAGCTCCCGAGACAGGGGATTATACAATGAGCAGTTCTTC
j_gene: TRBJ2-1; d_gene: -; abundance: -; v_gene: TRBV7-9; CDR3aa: CASSRLSNEQFF; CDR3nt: TGTGCCAGCAGCCGACTAAGCAATGAGCAGTTCTTC
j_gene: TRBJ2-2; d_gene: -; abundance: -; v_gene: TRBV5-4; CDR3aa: CASTWAGELFF; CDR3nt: TGTGCCAGTACGTGGGCCGGGGAGCTGTTTTTT
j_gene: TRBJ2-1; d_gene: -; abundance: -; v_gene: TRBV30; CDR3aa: CAWSEGVSYNEQFF; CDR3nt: TGTGCCTGGAGTGAAGGGGTTTCCTACAATGAGCAGTTCTTC
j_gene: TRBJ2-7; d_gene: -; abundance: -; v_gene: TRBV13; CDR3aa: CASSLGNLDRPYF; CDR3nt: TGTGCCAGCAGCTTAGGAAATTTGGACCGTCCGTACTTC
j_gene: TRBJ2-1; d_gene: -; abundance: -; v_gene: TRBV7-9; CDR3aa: CASSLAGGLPEEQFF; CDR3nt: TGTGCCAGCAGCTTAGCGGGGGGACTCCCTGAAGAGCAGTTCTTC
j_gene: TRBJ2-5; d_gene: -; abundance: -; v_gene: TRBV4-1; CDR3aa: CASSHRPYQETQYF; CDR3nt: TGCGCCAGCAGCCACCGACCGTACCAAGAGACCCAGTACTTC
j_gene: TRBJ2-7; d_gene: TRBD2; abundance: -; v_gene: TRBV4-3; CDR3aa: CASSQEKGASGFSYEQYF; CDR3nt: TGCGCCAGCAGCCAAGAAAAGGGAGCTAGCGGGTTCTCCTACGAGCAGTACTTC
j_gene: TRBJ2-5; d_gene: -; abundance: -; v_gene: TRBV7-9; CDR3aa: CASNPHVRETQYF; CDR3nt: TGTGCCAGCAACCCCCACGTGCGGGAGACCCAGTACTTC
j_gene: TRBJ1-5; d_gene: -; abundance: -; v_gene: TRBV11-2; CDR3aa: CASSLVSGGNQPQHF; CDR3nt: TGTGCCAGCAGCTTAGTCTCAGGGGGCAATCAGCCCCAGCATTTT
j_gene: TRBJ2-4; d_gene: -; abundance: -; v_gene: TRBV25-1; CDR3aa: CASSPVSLSVAKNIQYF; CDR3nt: TGTGCCAGCAGCCCCGTTAGCCTCAGCGTAGCCAAAAACATTCAGTACTTC
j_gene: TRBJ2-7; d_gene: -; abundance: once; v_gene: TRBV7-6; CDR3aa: CASSSQGPTYEQYF; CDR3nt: TGTGCCAGCAGTTCCCAGGGACCAACCTACGAGCAGTACTTC
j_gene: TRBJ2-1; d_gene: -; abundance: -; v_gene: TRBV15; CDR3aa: CATSRSRVSANEQFF; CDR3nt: TGTGCCACCAGCAGATCCCGGGTTAGCGCCAATGAGCAGTTCTTC
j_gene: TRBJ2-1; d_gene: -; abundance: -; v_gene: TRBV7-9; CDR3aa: CASTPWIASYNEQFF; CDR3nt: TGTGCCAGCACCCCGTGGATAGCTTCCTACAATGAGCAGTTCTTC
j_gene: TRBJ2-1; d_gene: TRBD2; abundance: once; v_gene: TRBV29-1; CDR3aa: CSVDEGGDNEQFF; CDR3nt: TGCAGCGTTGACGAGGGAGGGGACAATGAGCAGTTCTTC
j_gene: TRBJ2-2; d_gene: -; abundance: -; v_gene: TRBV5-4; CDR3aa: CATLGMGGELFF; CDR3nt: TGTGCCACCCTGGGGATGGGCGGGGAGCTGTTTTTT
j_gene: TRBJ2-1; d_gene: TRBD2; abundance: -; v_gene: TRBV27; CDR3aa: CASSTGTSGNNEQFF; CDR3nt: TGTGCCAGCAGCACCGGGACTAGCGGGAACAATGAGCAGTTCTTC
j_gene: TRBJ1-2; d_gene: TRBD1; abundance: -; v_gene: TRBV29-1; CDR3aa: CSVDRGTYGYTF; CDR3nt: TGCAGCGTGGACAGGGGGACATATGGCTACACCTTC